Listed here are 28 T cell receptor beta chains from one sample, sequenced in a study of blood T cell repertoires in COVID-19. Sequenced by immunoSEQ multiplex PCR; TCRdb stores in-frame clones only, minus some. Among fewer than 200,000 clones listed, roughly 80% were seen once. The specimen was peripheral blood. These receptors came from a man aged 60 to 75 with acute or convalescent COVID-19.

This chain uses TRBV12-3 or TRBV12-4 with TRBJ1-1, with a possible D match to TRBD1 (5 bases). This CDR3 has 13 amino acids. Trimming took off 8 bases at V and 4 bases at J, with 14 bases between the two ends. The CDR3 here is CASRPAGPTEAFF. As DNA, the CDR3 is TGTGCCAGCCGCCCGGCAGGGCCCACTGAAGCTTTCTTT.

This clone occurred a few times. The V gene is TRBV29-1, the J gene TRBJ1-5; no clear D. The CDR3 loop spans 13 amino acids. Trimming removed 4 bases from V and 0 bases from J, with 7 bases in between. Per the germline V gene, CDR1 is SQVTM and CDR2 is ANQGSEA. Written as DNA, the CDR3 is TGCAGCGTTGGGCAGGATAGCAATCAGCCCCAGCATTTT. As protein: CSVGQDSNQPQHF.

The chain employs TRBV9 and TRBJ2-7; D remains ambiguous. CDR1 and CDR2 from the germline V gene are SGDLS and YYNGEE. V was trimmed by 0 bases and J by 0 bases, leaving 10 bases between them. The CDR3 totals 15 residues. CDR3 DNA: TGTGCCAGCAGCGTAGGCGGAGCTAGCTCCTACGAGCAGTACTTC. This sequence encodes CASSVGGASSYEQYF.

The rearrangement joins TRBV9 to TRBJ1-2, with a weak D call TRBD1 (5 bases). With 2 bases removed from V and 8 bases from J, the gap between germline ends came to 13 bases. Germline assignment: CDR1 SGDLS and CDR2 YYNGEE. The CDR3 sequence is 13 residues long. The CDR3 spells CASSVTDMTGYTF. The CDR3 DNA reads as TGTGCCAGCAGCGTGACAGATATGACGGGCTACACCTTC. Looking up the rest from reference TRBV9 and TRBJ1-2 gives the full variable domain: DSGVTQTPKHLITATGQRVTLRCSPRSGDLSVYWYQQSLDQGLQFLIQYYNGEERAKGNILERFSAQQFPDLHSELNLSSLELGDSALYFCASSVTDMTGYTFGSGTRLTVV.

The V gene is TRBV9, the J gene TRBJ1-3; no clear D. Trimming shortened V by 4 bases and J by 0 bases, and 11 bases separated the two germline ends. CDR1 is SGDLS, CDR2 YYNGEE, per germline. The CDR3 is 15 amino acids. The DNA of the CDR3 is TGTGCCAGCAGCCCAGCGGGGATCTCTGGAAACACCATATATTTT. It translates to CASSPAGISGNTIYF.

This clone was seen only once. The chain uses TRBV6-5 and TRBJ1-5; weak D call: TRBD1 (6 bases). Per germline, CDR1 MNHEY and CDR2 SVGAGI. The CDR3 runs 16 residues. The V and J ends lost 4 bases and 0 bases respectively, with 13 bases between them. The CDR3 DNA reads as TGTGCCAGCAGTTGGACAGCCAAAAATAGCAATCAGCCCCAGCATTTT. Its protein product is CASSWTAKNSNQPQHF.

This chain uses TRBV10-3 with TRBJ1-4, with D perhaps matching TRBD1 (5 bases). Per the germline V gene, CDR1 is ENHRY and CDR2 is SYGVKD. The CDR3 is 13 residues long. The V and J ends lost 10 bases and 4 bases respectively, with 13 bases between them. The CDR3 DNA follows: TGTGCCACCAGACAGATAATTAATGAAAAACTGTTTTTT. Translated: CATRQIINEKLFF.

The chain carries TRBV5-6 and TRBJ1-2; the D gene is possibly TRBD1 (5 bases). The germline V gene has CDR1 SGHDT and CDR2 YYEEEE. Trimming shortened V by 1 base and J by 2 bases, and 9 bases separated the two germline ends. The CDR3 is 14 residues long. Written as DNA, the CDR3 is TGTGCCAGCAGCTTGCACCCAGGGAACTATGGCTACACCTTC. It translates to CASSLHPGNYGYTF.

Only a few counts were recorded for this clone. The J gene is TRBJ2-3, the V gene TRBV2; 10 nucleotides align to TRBD2. CDR1 and CDR2 from the germline V gene are SNHLY and FYNNEI. This CDR3 region has 17 residues. After removal of 7 bases from V and 4 bases from J, the junction contained 14 bases not matched to a gene. The CDR3 protein is CASTLRSGGASPDTQYF. The CDR3 nucleotides read TGTGCCAGCACCCTAAGGAGCGGGGGGGCCAGTCCAGATACGCAGTATTTT.

The chain links TRBV30 to TRBJ1-5; the match to TRBD1 covers 8 bases. CDR1 and CDR2 from the germline V gene are GTSNPN and SVGIG (reference sequence). With V trimmed by 0 bases and J by 3 bases, 4 bases remained unmatched. The CDR3 sequence is 15 residues long. The CDR3 DNA reads TGTGCCTGGAGTGTAGGGACAGGTTTCAATCAGCCCCAGCATTTT. It encodes CAWSVGTGFNQPQHF.

This chain links TRBV11-2 with TRBJ2-7, with a tentative D call TRBD2 (6 bases). The CDR3 consists of 16 residues. CDR1 and CDR2 from the germline V gene are SGHAT and FQNNGV. Trimming stripped 1 base from V and 6 bases from J, with 19 bases between. The CDR3 sequence is CASSLVGMRGRTEQYF. CDR3 DNA sequence: TGTGCCAGCAGCTTAGTTGGAATGCGGGGAAGAACCGAGCAGTACTTC.

The J gene is TRBJ2-7, the V gene TRBV2; 8 positions agree with TRBD1. V lost 5 bases to trimming and J lost 3 bases; unmatched junction nucleotides: 6. CDR3 size: 14 residues. Germline values: CDR1 SNHLY, CDR2 FYNNEI. As DNA, the CDR3 is TGTGCCAGCAGTCCGTACAGGGGGGACTACGAGCAGTACTTC. It encodes CASSPYRGDYEQYF.

The chain is built from TRBV6-2 or TRBV6-3 and TRBJ1-5; tentatively, D is TRBD1 (5 bases). CDR3 length: 15 amino acids. Per the germline V gene, CDR1 is MNHEY and CDR2 is SVGEGT. The V and J ends lost 0 bases and 7 bases respectively, with 13 bases between them. Written as DNA, the CDR3 is TGTGCCAGCAGTTACTCGCGGGGAAGGGGCCAGCCCCAGCATTTT. As protein: CASSYSRGRGQPQHF.

The chain is built from TRBV6-5 and TRBJ1-1, with D unclear. The germline V gene encodes CDR1 MNHEY and CDR2 SVGAGI. The CDR3 runs to 14 residues. The V end lost 6 bases, the J end lost 0 bases, and 11 bases lay between the germline ends. CDR3 residues: CASRMTEVNTEAFF. The CDR3 DNA follows: TGTGCCAGCAGGATGACGGAGGTGAACACTGAAGCTTTCTTT.

This chain uses TRBV2 with TRBJ2-7; D not resolved. V lost 6 bases and J lost 3, with 9 bases in between. Germline CDR1 and CDR2: SNHLY and FYNNEI. The CDR3 spans 12 residues. In nucleotides, the CDR3 is TGTGCCAGCAGGGGTCCGGGCTACGAGCAGTACTTC. Its protein product is CASRGPGYEQYF. Using reference TRBV2 and TRBJ2-7 for the parts outside the CDR3, the full variable domain is EPEVTQTPSHQVTQMGQEVILRCVPISNHLYFYWYRQILGQKVEFLVSFYNNEISEKSEIFDDQFSVERPDGSNFTLKIRSTKLEDSAMYFCASRGPGYEQYFGPGTRLTVT.

This rearrangement joins TRBV14 to TRBJ2-7; 8 bases are a match to TRBD1. Germline V gene data show CDR1 as SGHDN and CDR2 as FVKESK. V lost 1 base, J lost 5 bases, and 7 bases stayed unmatched. CDR3 length: 15 amino acids. CDR3 in amino acids: CASSQARTGLNEQYF. CDR3 nucleotide sequence: TGTGCCAGCAGCCAAGCTAGGACAGGGCTTAACGAGCAGTACTTC.

The rearrangement joins TRBV10-1 to TRBJ2-7; 10 nucleotides line up with TRBD1. V shed 6 bases and J 1 base; nucleotides not matched to a gene: 3. CDR1 and CDR2 from the germline V gene are WNHNN and SYGVQD (reference sequence). The CDR3 has 14 amino acids. CDR3 loop: CASSGDRGSYEQYF. The CDR3 region has the DNA TGCGCCAGCAGCGGGGACAGGGGATCCTACGAGCAGTACTTC.

The chain is built from TRBV9 and TRBJ1-6; D perhaps matches TRBD1 (6 bases). The V gene lost 0 bases and the J gene lost 1 base, with 11 bases spanning the gap. Germline CDR1 reads SGDLS; CDR2 reads YYNGEE. The CDR3 contains 17 residues. This chain's CDR3 is CASSVGRGSSYNSPLHF. The CDR3 nucleotides read TGTGCCAGCAGCGTAGGAAGGGGGTCGTCCTATAATTCACCCCTCCACTTT.

This chain links TRBV11-2 with TRBJ2-3; no clear D gene. Trimming pared 0 bases from V and 3 bases from J, leaving 10 bases between. CDR3 length: 15 amino acids. CDR1 is SGHAT, CDR2 FQNNGV, per germline. The CDR3 DNA reads as TGTGCCAGCAGCTTAGAGGCAGACTTAACAGATACGCAGTATTTT. This encodes CASSLEADLTDTQYF.

The rearrangement links TRBV6-1 to TRBJ1-1, with D maybe TRBD1 (5 bases). CDR1 and CDR2 from the germline V gene are MNHNS and SASEGT. This CDR3 is built from 14 residues. V was pared by 1 base and J by 3 bases, with 9 bases between. CDR3: CASSEGGRYTEAFF. Here the CDR3 DNA reads TGTGCCAGCAGTGAAGGGGGGAGGTACACTGAAGCTTTCTTT.

The gene calls are TRBV19 and TRBJ1-1; 11 bases are shared with TRBD1. J was trimmed by 5 bases and V by 5 bases; bases with no gene match: 4. CDR3 length: 14 residues. CDR1 and CDR2 from the germline V gene are LNHDA and SQIVND (reference sequence). DNA for the CDR3: TGTGCCAGTAGTCAGGACAGGGGGCATACTGAAGCTTTCTTT. Its protein is CASSQDRGHTEAFF.

The chain's CDR3 is CASQTRGTLNYGYTF. The CDR3 DNA is TGTGCCAGCCAAACTAGAGGGACTCTAAACTATGGCTACACCTTC. The V call is TRBV28, the J call TRBJ1-2, with D perhaps TRBD1 (5 bases). Trimming took off 8 bases at V and 2 bases at J, with 18 bases between the two ends. Germline CDR1 and CDR2: MDHEN and SYDVKM. This CDR3 has 15 residues.

The V call is TRBV29-1, the J call TRBJ2-2; 9 bases are shared with TRBD1. The ends lost 4 bases at V and 3 bases at J; junction bases unmatched: 6. The CDR3 is made up of 15 amino acids. Germline V gene sequence: CDR1 SQVTM, CDR2 ANQGSEA. CDR3 amino acids: CSVGDRGFDTGELFF. CDR3 DNA: TGCAGCGTTGGTGACAGGGGGTTCGACACCGGGGAGCTGTTTTTT.

J is TRBJ2-1 and V is TRBV18; TRBD1 agrees at 9 bases. The germline V gene encodes CDR1 KGHSH and CDR2 LQKENI. J lost 7 bases, V lost 3 bases, and 16 bases had no gene match. This CDR3 contains 18 residues. The CDR3 nucleotides read TGTGCCAGCTCACCGCCCGGGACAGGGTTTTTGGTGACGAATGAGCAGTTCTTC. It specifies CASSPPGTGFLVTNEQFF.

There are a few counts of this clone. The V gene is TRBV29-1, the J gene TRBJ2-1; 9 bases line up with TRBD1. Trimming removed 7 bases from V and 9 bases from J; junction bases left unmatched: 7. Germline assignment: CDR1 SQVTM and CDR2 ANQGSEA. The CDR3 totals 12 residues. CDR3 sequence: CSELGQGIEQFF. The CDR3 nucleotides read TGCAGCGAATTGGGACAGGGCATTGAGCAGTTCTTC.

In its sample, this clone was seen once. It is likely a read error, because the conserved phenylalanine at the end of the CDR3 is missing. It is unclear where the CDR3 begins or ends on the DNA, so no DNA is shown, and the CDR3 is as TCRdb lists it. The genes are TRBV21-1 and TRBJ2-7; TRBD1 reflects the table's D call only, with no check against the DNA. TRBV21-1 is a listed pseudogene. Inclusive of both ends, the CDR3 amounts to 8 amino acids. CDR3 in amino acids: CASSNRWL.

This clone was detected a few times. The chain joins TRBV6-6 to TRBJ1-2, with a possible D match to TRBD1 (5 bases). Trimming shortened V by 6 bases and J by 0 bases, and 11 bases separated the two germline ends. CDR1 is MNHNY and CDR2 is SVGAGI in the germline V gene (reference sequence). The CDR3 consists of 14 residues. CDR3 in DNA: TGTGCCAGCAGAACAGGTTCCGCTAACTATGGCTACACCTTC. It codes for CASRTGSANYGYTF.

The chain carries TRBV27 and TRBJ1-6; 11 bases are shared with TRBD1. CDR1 is MNHEY and CDR2 is SMNVEV in the germline V gene (reference sequence). This CDR3 comprises 15 residues. V was clipped by 5 bases and J by 5 bases; unmatched bases: 2. CDR3 nucleotide sequence: TGTGCCAGCAGTCTGGGACAGGGGGATAATTCACCCCTCCACTTT. Translation: CASSLGQGDNSPLHF.